This T cell receptor (beta chain) comes out of a study of shared clonotypes between healthy human individuals. Study findings and constraints: Clonotypes that were shared across a handful of donors made up approximately 5% of naive CD4 clonotypes.

The V and J ends lost 7 bases and 4 bases, in that order; junction bases with no gene match: 7. The germline gives CDR1 LNHDA, CDR2 SQIVND (reference sequence). CDR3 length: 15 residues. This clone was seen a handful of times. Its matching antigen is unknown. Several immunoSEQ 96-well plates shared each subset's DNA, each plate a replicate. Sequencing was performed with immunoSEQ multiplex PCR; in TCRdb, only in-frame clones are kept and a portion is missing. In the table there are 150,000 to 200,000 clones, approximately 60% of which are singletons. Partitioning of CD4+ cells yielded a CD45RA+ naive subset and a CD45RA-negative memory subset.

The sequence was collected from a man between 25 and 39 years old in good health. The specimen sequenced was memory CD4+ T cells sorted from blood. Subset of the sample: CD45RA-negative fraction. V is TRBV19 and J is TRBJ2-1; 10 bases fit TRBD1. The CDR3 DNA is TGTGCCAGTACAGCGGACAGGGGGGCATACAATGAGCAGTTCTTC. Translated, it gives CASTADRGAYNEQFF.